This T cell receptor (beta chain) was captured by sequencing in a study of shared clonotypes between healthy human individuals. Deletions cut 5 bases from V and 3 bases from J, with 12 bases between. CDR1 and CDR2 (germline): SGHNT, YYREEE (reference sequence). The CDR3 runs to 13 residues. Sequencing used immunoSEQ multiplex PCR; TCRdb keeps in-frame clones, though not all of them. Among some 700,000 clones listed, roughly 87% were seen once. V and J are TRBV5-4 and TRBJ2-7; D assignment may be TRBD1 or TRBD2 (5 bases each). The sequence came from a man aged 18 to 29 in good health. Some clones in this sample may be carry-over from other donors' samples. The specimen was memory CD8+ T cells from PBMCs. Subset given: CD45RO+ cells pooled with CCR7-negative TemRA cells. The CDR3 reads CASSHRGNYEQYF. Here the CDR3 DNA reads TGTGCCAGCAGTCATCGGGGCAACTACGAGCAGTACTTC.